The clone carrying this TCR beta chain ranks as medium-sized (0.01 to 0.1%). The assay was immunoSEQ multiplex PCR, and TCRdb's table has in-frame clones only and misses some. There are roughly 43,000 clones in the sample; about nine tenths occur only once, and 8% to 9% lies in the top ten. The CDR3 is made up of 17 amino acids. Germline trimming cut 4 bases from V and 4 bases from J; bases unmatched to any gene: 12. The germline CDR1 and CDR2 sequences are ENHRY and SYGVKD. The sample originates from a study of blood T cell repertoires in COVID-19. This clonotype originated in a man between 60 and 75 years old with active COVID-19. The rearrangement joins TRBV10-3 to TRBJ2-3; 9 bases are shared with TRBD2. The specimen sequenced was peripheral blood. The CDR3 loop is CAISGPSGNGSPDTQYF. The CDR3 DNA sequence: TGTGCCATCAGTGGACCTAGCGGGAATGGGTCACCAGATACGCAGTATTTT.